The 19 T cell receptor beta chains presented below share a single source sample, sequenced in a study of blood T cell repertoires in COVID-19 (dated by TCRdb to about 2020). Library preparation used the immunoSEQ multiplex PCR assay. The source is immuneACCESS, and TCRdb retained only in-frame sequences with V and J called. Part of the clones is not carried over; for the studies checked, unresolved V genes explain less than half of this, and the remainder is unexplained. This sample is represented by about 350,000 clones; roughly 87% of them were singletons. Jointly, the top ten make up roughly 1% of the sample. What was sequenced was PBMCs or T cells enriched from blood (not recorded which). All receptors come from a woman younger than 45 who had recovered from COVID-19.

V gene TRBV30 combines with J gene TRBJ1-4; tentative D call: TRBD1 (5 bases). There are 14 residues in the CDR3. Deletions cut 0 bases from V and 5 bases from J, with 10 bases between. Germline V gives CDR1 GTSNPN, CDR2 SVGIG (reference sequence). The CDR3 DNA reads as TGTGCCTGGAGTGTACTGGGGGGAAATGAAAAACTGTTTTTT. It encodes CAWSVLGGNEKLFF.

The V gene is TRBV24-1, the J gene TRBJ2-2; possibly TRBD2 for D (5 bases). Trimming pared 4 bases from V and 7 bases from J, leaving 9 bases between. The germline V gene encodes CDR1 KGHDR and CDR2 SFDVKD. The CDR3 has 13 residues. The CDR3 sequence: CATSELEGGELFF. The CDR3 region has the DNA TGTGCCACCAGTGAACTCGAGGGCGGGGAGCTGTTTTTT.

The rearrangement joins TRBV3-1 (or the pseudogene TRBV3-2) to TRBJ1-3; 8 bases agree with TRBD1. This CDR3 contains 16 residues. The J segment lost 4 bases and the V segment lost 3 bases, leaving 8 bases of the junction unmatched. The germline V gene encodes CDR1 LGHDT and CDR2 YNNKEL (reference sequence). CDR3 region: CASSHARQGRGNTIYF. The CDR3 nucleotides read TGTGCCAGCAGCCACGCCCGACAGGGGAGGGGAAACACCATATATTTT.

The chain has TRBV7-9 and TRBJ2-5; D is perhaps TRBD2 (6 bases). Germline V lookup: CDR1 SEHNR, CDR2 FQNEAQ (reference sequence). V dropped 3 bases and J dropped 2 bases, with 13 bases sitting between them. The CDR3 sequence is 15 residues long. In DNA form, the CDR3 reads TGTGCCAGCAGCTTGGCGGGGACTCCGCAAGAGACCCAGTACTTC. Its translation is CASSLAGTPQETQYF.

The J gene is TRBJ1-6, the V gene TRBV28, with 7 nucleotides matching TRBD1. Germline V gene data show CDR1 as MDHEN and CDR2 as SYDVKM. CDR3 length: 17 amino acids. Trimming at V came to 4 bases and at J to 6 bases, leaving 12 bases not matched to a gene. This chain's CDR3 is CASSSYALQGSNSPLHF. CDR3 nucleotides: TGTGCCAGCAGTTCCTACGCACTACAGGGGTCTAATTCACCCCTCCACTTT.

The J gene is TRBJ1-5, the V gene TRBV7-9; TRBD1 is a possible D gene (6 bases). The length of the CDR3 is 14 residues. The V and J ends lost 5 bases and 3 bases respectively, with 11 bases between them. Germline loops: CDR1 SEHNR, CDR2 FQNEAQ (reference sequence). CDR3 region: CASSLGTFNQPQHF. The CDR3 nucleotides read TGTGCCAGCAGCCTGGGGACATTCAATCAGCCCCAGCATTTT. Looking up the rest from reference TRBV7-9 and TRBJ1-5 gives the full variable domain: DTGVSQNPRHKITKRGQNVTFRCDPISEHNRLYWYRQTLGQGPEFLTYFQNEAQLEKSRLLSDRFSAERPKGSFSTLEIQRTEQGDSAMYLCASSLGTFNQPQHFGDGTRLSIL.

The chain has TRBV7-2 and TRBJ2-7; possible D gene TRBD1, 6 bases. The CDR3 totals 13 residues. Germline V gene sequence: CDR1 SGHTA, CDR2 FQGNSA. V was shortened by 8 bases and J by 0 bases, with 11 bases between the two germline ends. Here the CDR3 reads CASSHRDSYEQYF. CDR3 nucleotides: TGTGCCAGCTCTCACAGGGACTCCTACGAGCAGTACTTC.

CDR3 sequence (DNA): TGTGCCAGCAAATCAACTTCCGGGACAGAAGCTTTCTTT. Protein product: CASKSTSGTEAFF. J is TRBJ1-1 and V is TRBV9, with a possible D match to TRBD1 (6 bases). V lost 6 bases and J 8 bases, leaving 17 bases between the germline ends. From germline, CDR1 is SGDLS and CDR2 YYNGEE. The CDR3 length is 13 residues.

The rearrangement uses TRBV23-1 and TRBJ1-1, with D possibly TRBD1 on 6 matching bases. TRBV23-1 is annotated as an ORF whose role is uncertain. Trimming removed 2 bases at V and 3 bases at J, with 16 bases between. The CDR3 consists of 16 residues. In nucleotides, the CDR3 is TGCGCCAGCAGTCAAAGGCCCAGGGGTTGTGACACTGAAGCTTTCTTT. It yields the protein CASSQRPRGCDTEAFF.

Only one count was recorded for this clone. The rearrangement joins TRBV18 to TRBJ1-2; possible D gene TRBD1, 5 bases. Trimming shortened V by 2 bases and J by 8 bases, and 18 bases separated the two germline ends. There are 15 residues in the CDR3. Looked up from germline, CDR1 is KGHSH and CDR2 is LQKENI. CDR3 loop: CASSPSPTGTGGYTF. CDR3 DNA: TGTGCCAGCTCACCATCCCCGACGGGGACTGGCGGCTACACCTTC.

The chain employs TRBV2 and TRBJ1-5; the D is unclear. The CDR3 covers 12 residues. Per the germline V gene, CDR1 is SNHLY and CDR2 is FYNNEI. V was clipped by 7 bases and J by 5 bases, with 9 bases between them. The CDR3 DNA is TGTGCCAGCAACACCCGGGATCAGCCCCAGCATTTT. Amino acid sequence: CASNTRDQPQHF.

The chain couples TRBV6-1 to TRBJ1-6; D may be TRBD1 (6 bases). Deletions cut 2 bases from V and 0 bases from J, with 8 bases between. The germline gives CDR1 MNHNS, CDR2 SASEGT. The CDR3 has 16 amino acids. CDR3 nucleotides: TGTGCCAGCAGTGAAAGAGGGGGCTCCTATAATTCACCCCTCCACTTT. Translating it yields CASSERGGSYNSPLHF.

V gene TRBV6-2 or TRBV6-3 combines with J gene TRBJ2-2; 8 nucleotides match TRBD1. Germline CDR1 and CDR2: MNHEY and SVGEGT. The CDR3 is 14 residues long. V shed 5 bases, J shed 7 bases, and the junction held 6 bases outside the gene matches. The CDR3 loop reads CASSAGGYGGELFF. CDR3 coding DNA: TGTGCCAGCAGTGCAGGGGGCTATGGCGGGGAGCTGTTTTTT.

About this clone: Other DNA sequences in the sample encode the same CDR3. The chain's CDR3 is CASSQLAGNTGELFF. The CDR3 nucleotides read TGTGCCAGCAGCCAGCTAGCGGGGAACACCGGGGAGCTGTTTTTT. The J gene is TRBJ2-2, the V gene TRBV3-1 (or the pseudogene TRBV3-2), with TRBD2 matching 8 bases. Germline CDR1 reads LGHDT; CDR2 reads YNNKEL (reference sequence). This CDR3 region has 15 residues. With 3 bases clipped from V and 1 base from J, the junction kept 1 base outside the gene matches.

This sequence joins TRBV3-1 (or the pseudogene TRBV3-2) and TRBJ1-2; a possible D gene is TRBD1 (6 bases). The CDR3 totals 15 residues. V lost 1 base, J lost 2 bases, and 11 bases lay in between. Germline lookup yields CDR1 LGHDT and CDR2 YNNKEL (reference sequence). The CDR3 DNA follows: TGTGCCAGCAGCCAAGTTGCCGGGACAAACTATGGCTACACCTTC. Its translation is CASSQVAGTNYGYTF.

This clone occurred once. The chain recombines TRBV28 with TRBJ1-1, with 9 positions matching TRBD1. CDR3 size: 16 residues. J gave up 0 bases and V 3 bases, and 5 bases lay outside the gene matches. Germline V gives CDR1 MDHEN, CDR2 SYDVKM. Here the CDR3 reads CASSFSDRGMNTEAFF. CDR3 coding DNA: TGTGCCAGCAGTTTTTCGGACAGGGGCATGAACACTGAAGCTTTCTTT.

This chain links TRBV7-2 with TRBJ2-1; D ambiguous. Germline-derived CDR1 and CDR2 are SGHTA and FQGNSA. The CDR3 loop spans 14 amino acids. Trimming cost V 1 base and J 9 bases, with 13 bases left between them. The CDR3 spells CASSLVAPGSEQFF. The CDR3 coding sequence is TGTGCCAGCAGCTTAGTGGCGCCAGGCAGTGAGCAGTTCTTC.

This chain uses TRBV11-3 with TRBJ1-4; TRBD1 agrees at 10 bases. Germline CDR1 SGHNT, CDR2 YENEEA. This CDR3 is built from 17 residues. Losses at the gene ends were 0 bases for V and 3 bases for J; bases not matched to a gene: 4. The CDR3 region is CASSLELGQGANEKLFF. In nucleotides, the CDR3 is TGTGCCAGCAGCTTAGAATTAGGACAGGGGGCTAATGAAAAACTGTTTTTT.

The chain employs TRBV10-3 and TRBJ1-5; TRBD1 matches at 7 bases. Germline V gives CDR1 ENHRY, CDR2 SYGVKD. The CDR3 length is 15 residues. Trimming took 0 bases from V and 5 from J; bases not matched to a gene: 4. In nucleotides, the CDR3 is TGTGCCATCAGTGAGTCGACAGGGAGTCATCAGCCCCAGCATTTT. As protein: CAISESTGSHQPQHF.